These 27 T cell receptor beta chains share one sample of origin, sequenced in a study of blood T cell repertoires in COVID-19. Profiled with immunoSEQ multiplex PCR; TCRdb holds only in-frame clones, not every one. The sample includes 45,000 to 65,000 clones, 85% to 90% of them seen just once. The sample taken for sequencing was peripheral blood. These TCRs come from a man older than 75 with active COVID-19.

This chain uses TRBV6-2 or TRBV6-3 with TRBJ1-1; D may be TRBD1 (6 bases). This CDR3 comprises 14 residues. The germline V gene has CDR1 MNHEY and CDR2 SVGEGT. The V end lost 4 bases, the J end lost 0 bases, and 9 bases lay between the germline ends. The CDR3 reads CASSWTAMNTEAFF. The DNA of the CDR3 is TGTGCCAGCAGTTGGACAGCAATGAACACTGAAGCTTTCTTT.

Here the CDR3 reads CASRPMGAEGTEAFF. CDR3 nucleotides: TGTGCCAGCAGGCCCATGGGGGCAGAGGGCACTGAAGCTTTCTTT. This rearrangement joins TRBV3-1 (or the pseudogene TRBV3-2) to TRBJ1-1; weak D call: TRBD1 (6 bases). The CDR3 totals 15 residues. Germline CDR1 LGHDT, CDR2 YNNKEL (reference sequence). V was trimmed by 6 bases and J by 4 bases, leaving 18 bases between them.

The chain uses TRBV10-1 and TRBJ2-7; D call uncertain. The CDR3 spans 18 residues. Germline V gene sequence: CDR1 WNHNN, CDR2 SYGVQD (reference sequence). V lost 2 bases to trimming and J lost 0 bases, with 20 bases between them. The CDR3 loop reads CASSETVHSYLPSYEQYF. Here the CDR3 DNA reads TGCGCCAGCAGTGAGACAGTCCACTCTTACCTTCCCTCCTACGAGCAGTACTTC.

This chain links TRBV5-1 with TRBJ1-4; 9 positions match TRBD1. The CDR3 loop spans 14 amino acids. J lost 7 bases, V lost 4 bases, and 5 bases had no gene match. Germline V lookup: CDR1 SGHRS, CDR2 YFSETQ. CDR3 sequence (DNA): TGCGCCAGCAGCATGGGACAGGGAGGTGAAAAACTGTTTTTT. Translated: CASSMGQGGEKLFF.

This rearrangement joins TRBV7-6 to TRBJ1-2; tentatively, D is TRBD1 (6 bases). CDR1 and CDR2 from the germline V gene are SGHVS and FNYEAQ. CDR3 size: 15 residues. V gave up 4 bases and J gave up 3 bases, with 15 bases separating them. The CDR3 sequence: CASSSSVGADYGYTF. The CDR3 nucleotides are TGTGCCAGCAGCTCCTCAGTGGGGGCAGACTATGGCTACACCTTC.

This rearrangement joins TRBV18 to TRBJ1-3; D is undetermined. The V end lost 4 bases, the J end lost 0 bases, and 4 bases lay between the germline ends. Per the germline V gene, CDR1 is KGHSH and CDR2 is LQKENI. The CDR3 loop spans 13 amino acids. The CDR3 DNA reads TGTGCCAGCTCACAGAGCTCTGGAAACACCATATATTTT. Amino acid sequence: CASSQSSGNTIYF.

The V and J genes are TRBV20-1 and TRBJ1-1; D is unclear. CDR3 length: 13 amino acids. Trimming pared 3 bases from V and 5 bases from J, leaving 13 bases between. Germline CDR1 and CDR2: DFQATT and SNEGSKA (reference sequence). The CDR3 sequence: CSASGQVGTEAFF. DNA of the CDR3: TGCAGTGCTAGTGGCCAGGTTGGAACTGAAGCTTTCTTT.

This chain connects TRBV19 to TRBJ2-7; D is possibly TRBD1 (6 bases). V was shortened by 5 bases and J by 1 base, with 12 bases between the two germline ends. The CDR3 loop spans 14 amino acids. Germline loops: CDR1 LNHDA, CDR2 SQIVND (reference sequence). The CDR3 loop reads CASSPQGTSYEQYF. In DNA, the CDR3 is TGTGCCAGTAGTCCCCAGGGGACATCCTACGAGCAGTACTTC.

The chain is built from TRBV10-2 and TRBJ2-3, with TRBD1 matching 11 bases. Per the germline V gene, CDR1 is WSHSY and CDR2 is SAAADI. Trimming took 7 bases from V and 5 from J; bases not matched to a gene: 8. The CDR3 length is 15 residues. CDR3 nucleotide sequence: TGCGCCAGCAACCTTGGACAGGGGGCTTTAGATACGCAGTATTTT. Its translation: CASNLGQGALDTQYF.

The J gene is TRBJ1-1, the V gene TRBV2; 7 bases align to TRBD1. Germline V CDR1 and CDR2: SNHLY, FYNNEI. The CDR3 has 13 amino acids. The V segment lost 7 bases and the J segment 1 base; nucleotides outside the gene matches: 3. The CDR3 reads CASKGQPNTEAFF. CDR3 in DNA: TGTGCCAGCAAGGGACAGCCGAACACTGAAGCTTTCTTT.

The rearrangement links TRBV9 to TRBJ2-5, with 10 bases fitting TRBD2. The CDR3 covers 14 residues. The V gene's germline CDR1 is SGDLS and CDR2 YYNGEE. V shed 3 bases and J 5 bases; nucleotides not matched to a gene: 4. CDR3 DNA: TGTGCCAGCAGCGCCTTAGCGGGAGGCGAGACCCAGTACTTC. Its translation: CASSALAGGETQYF.

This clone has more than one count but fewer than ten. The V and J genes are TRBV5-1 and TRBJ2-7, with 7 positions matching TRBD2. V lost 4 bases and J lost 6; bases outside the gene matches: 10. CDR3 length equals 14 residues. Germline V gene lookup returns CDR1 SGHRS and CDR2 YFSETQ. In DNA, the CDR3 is TGCGCCAGCAGCCTCGGACTAGAGCCGGGCGAGCAGTACTTC. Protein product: CASSLGLEPGEQYF.

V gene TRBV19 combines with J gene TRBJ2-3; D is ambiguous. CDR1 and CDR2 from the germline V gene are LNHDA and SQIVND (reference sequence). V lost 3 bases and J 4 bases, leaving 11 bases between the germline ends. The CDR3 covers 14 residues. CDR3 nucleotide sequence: TGTGCCAGTAGTATGTCGCAGGTCCCAGATACGCAGTATTTT. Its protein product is CASSMSQVPDTQYF.

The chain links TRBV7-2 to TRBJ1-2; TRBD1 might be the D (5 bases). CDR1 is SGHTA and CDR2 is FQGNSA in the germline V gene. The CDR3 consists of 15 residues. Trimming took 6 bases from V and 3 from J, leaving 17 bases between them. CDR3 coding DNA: TGTGCCAGCAGTCATATGACGTCGGGGGACTATGGCTACACCTTC. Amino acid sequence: CASSHMTSGDYGYTF.

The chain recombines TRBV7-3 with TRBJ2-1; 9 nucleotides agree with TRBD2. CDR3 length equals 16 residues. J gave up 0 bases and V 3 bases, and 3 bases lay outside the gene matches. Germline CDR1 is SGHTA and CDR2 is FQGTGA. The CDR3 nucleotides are TGTGCCAGCAGCTTCCTTAGCGGGAGCTCCTACAATGAGCAGTTCTTC. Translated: CASSFLSGSSYNEQFF.

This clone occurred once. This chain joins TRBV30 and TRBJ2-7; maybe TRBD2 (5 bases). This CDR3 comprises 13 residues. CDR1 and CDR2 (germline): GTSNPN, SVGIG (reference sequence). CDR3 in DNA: TGTGCTTCCAGCCCCGGGATCTCCTACGAGCAGTACTTC. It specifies CASSPGISYEQYF.

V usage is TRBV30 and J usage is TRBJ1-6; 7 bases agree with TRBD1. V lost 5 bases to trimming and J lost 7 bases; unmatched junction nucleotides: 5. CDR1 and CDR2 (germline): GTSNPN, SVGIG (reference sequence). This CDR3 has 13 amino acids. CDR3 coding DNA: TGTGCCTGGGGGGGACAGTCAAATTCACCCCTCCACTTT. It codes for CAWGGQSNSPLHF.

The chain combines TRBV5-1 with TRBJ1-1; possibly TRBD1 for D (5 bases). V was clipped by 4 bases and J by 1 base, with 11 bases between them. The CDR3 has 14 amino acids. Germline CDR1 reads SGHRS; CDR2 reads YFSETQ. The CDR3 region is CASSLQDKNTEAFF. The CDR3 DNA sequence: TGCGCCAGCAGCCTCCAGGACAAGAACACTGAAGCTTTCTTT.

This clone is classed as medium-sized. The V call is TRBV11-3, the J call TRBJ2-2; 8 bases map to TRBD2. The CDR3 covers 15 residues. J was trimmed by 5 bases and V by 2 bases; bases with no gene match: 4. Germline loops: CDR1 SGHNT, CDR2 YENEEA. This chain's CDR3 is CASSLSAGVTGELFF. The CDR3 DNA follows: TGTGCCAGCAGCTTATCAGCGGGAGTAACCGGGGAGCTGTTTTTT.

The CDR3 reads CASSGGDRELFF. The CDR3 DNA reads TGTGCCAGCAGTGGTGGGGACAGGGAGCTGTTTTTT. This rearrangement joins TRBV9 to TRBJ2-2; the D gene is possibly TRBD1 (6 bases). The CDR3 is 12 residues long. The V and J ends lost 5 bases and 9 bases respectively, with 11 bases between them. CDR1 and CDR2 from the germline V gene are SGDLS and YYNGEE. Variable domain in full (rest from reference TRBV9 and TRBJ2-2): DSGVTQTPKHLITATGQRVTLRCSPRSGDLSVYWYQQSLDQGLQFLIQYYNGEERAKGNILERFSAQQFPDLHSELNLSSLELGDSALYFCASSGGDRELFFGEGSRLTVL.

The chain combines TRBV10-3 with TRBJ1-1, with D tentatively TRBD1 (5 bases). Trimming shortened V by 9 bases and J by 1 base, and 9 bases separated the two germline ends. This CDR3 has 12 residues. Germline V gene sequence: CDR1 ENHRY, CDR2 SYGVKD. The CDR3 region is CAIRQRNTEAFF. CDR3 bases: TGTGCCATTCGACAGAGGAACACTGAAGCTTTCTTT.

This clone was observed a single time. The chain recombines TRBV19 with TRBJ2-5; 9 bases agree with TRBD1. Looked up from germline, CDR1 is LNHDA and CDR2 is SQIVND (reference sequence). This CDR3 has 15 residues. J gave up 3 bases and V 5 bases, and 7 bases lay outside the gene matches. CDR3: CASSGTGTGKETQYF. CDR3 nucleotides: TGTGCCAGTAGTGGGACCGGGACAGGGAAAGAGACCCAGTACTTC.

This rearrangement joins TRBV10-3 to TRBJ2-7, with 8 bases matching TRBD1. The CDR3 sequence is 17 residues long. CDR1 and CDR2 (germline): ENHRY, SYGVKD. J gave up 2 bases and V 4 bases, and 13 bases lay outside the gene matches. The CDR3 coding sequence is TGTGCCATCAGTGGCCCTTTGTTGGGACAGGACACCTACGAGCAGTACTTC. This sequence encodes CAISGPLLGQDTYEQYF.

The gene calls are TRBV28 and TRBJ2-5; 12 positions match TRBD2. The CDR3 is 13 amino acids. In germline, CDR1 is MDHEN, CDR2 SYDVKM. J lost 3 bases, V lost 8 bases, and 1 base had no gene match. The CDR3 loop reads CASRTSGKETQYF. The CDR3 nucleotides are TGTGCCAGCCGGACTAGCGGGAAAGAGACCCAGTACTTC.

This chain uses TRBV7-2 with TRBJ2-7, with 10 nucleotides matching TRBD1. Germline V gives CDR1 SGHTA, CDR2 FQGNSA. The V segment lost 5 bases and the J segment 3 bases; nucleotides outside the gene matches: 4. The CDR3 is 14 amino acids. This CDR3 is CASSEGQGHYEQYF. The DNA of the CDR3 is TGTGCCAGCAGCGAGGGACAGGGGCACTACGAGCAGTACTTC.

The CDR3 region is CASSLIRLAGGFPNEQFF. The CDR3 coding sequence is TGTGCCAGCAGCTTAATTCGACTAGCGGGAGGGTTTCCCAATGAGCAGTTCTTC. J is TRBJ2-1 and V is TRBV7-8, with 14 positions matching TRBD2. The CDR3 runs 18 residues. Germline V gene lookup returns CDR1 SGHVS and CDR2 FQNEAQ. J lost 6 bases, V lost 2 bases, and 9 bases had no gene match.

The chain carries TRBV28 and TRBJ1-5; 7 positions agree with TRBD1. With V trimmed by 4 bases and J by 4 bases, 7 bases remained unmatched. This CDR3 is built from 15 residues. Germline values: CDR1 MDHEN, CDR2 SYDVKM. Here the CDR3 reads CASSSPQGGNQPQHF. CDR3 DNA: TGTGCCAGCAGTTCCCCCCAGGGGGGAAATCAGCCCCAGCATTTT.